The rows below give T cell receptor beta chains drawn from one sample of a study of T-cell reconstitution after alpha-beta-depleted transplantation in children. One entry per CDR3 protein, called by TCRdb with MiXCR from the PCR reads. Of about 580,000 distinct CDR3 sequences in the sample, 23% were seen once. The sample was PBMCs, mostly from graft donor cells, taken 360 days after TCRalphabeta/CD19-depleted stem cell transplant. The receptors originated from a boy under two years old who had a stem cell transplant for acute myeloid leukemia, so the T cells may come from the graft donor. CDR3s include the opening cysteine and the closing phenylalanine or tryptophan. D genes are given only for firm matches. Size is stated for part of the rows, as once, few or many counts, or as a class when the clone is expanded.

d_call: NA; clone_size: many; v_call: TRBV10-3; j_call: TRBJ2-1; cdr3_nt: TGTGCCATCAGTCCCCAGGGGATTGAGCAGTTCTTC; cdr3_aa: CAISPQGIEQFF
d_call: TRBD2; clone_size: many; v_call: TRBV20-1; j_call: TRBJ2-7; cdr3_nt: TGCAGTGCTAGTATTAGCGGGATGGGCGAGCAGTACTTC; cdr3_aa: CSASISGMGEQYF
d_call: TRBD1; clone_size: NA; v_call: TRBV11-2; j_call: TRBJ2-2; cdr3_nt: TGTGCCAGCAGCTCCATCTCCGGGACAGCTAACACCGGGGAGCTGTTTTTT; cdr3_aa: CASSSISGTANTGELFF
d_call: NA; clone_size: NA; v_call: TRBV20-1; j_call: TRBJ1-1; cdr3_nt: TGCAGTGCTAGTTTGGATGACCGGCGGAACACTGAAGCTTTCTTT; cdr3_aa: CSASLDDRRNTEAFF
d_call: TRBD2; clone_size: many; v_call: TRBV20-1; j_call: TRBJ2-1; cdr3_nt: TGCAGTGGTCGACTAGCGGGGCGCGCTGAGCAGTTCTTC; cdr3_aa: CSGRLAGRAEQFF
d_call: NA; clone_size: NA; v_call: TRBV6-1; j_call: TRBJ2-1; cdr3_nt: TGTGCCAGCAGCAGAGAGAAGAACTCCTACAATGAGCAGTTCTTC; cdr3_aa: CASSREKNSYNEQFF
d_call: NA; clone_size: many; v_call: TRBV20-1; j_call: TRBJ2-5; cdr3_nt: TGCAGTGTCGTCCGCGAGACCCAGTACTTC; cdr3_aa: CSVVRETQYF
d_call: NA; clone_size: many; v_call: TRBV12-3/TRBV12-4; j_call: TRBJ2-2; cdr3_nt: TGTGCCAGCAGTCCTTCCTCTGGGACCCGAGACGGGGAGCTGTTTTTT; cdr3_aa: CASSPSSGTRDGELFF
d_call: NA; clone_size: many; v_call: TRBV12-3/TRBV12-4; j_call: TRBJ2-4; cdr3_nt: TGTGCCACATCGGAGGAGGCCAAAAACATTCAGTACTTC; cdr3_aa: CATSEEAKNIQYF
d_call: NA; clone_size: few; v_call: TRBV4-2; j_call: TRBJ1-2; cdr3_nt: TGTGCCAGCAGCCAAGATCTATTGAGGAACTATGGCTACACCTTC; cdr3_aa: CASSQDLLRNYGYTF
d_call: NA; clone_size: few; v_call: TRBV20-1; j_call: TRBJ2-5; cdr3_nt: TGCAGTGCTTGGGCCGCGGGAAAACAAGAGACCCAGTACTTC; cdr3_aa: CSAWAAGKQETQYF
d_call: TRBD2; clone_size: NA; v_call: TRBV7-2; j_call: TRBJ2-5; cdr3_nt: TGTGCCAGCAGCATACGGACTAGCGGGACAGAGACCCAGTACTTC; cdr3_aa: CASSIRTSGTETQYF
d_call: NA; clone_size: NA; v_call: TRBV7-9; j_call: TRBJ2-3; cdr3_nt: TGTGCCAGCAGCACCCCGGCGGGCGGGCATACGCAGTATTTT; cdr3_aa: CASSTPAGGHTQYF
d_call: TRBD2; clone_size: NA; v_call: TRBV6-2/TRBV6-3; j_call: TRBJ2-1; cdr3_nt: TGTGCCAGCAGTTACTCTCCCGGCGGGGGTATAACGCCCGGCAACTCCTACAATGAGCAGTTCTTC; cdr3_aa: CASSYSPGGGITPGNSYNEQFF
d_call: NA; clone_size: NA; v_call: TRBV20-1; j_call: TRBJ1-4; cdr3_nt: TGCAGTGCTAGAGATCGGGTAGGGGTCCGGGAAAAACTGTTTTTT; cdr3_aa: CSARDRVGVREKLFF
d_call: NA; clone_size: few; v_call: TRBV30; j_call: TRBJ2-7; cdr3_nt: TGTGCCTGGAGTAGTCTAAACCCCCACGAGCAGTACTTC; cdr3_aa: CAWSSLNPHEQYF
d_call: TRBD2; clone_size: many; v_call: TRBV20-1; j_call: TRBJ2-3; cdr3_nt: TGCAGTGCTAGCGGTCTGTTTCCAGGGACTAGCGGGGTTCTGAGCACAGATACGCAGTATTTT; cdr3_aa: CSASGLFPGTSGVLSTDTQYF
d_call: NA; clone_size: once; v_call: TRBV4-1; j_call: TRBJ2-5; cdr3_nt: TGCGCCAGCAGCCAAGTGACAGATCAAGAGACCCAGTACTTC; cdr3_aa: CASSQVTDQETQYF
d_call: TRBD1; clone_size: many; v_call: TRBV6-2/TRBV6-3; j_call: TRBJ2-1; cdr3_nt: TGTGCCAGCAGTCAGACAGGGGGGTACAATGAGCAGTTCTTC; cdr3_aa: CASSQTGGYNEQFF
d_call: TRBD1; clone_size: many; v_call: TRBV5-1; j_call: TRBJ2-3; cdr3_nt: TGCGCCAGCAGCCCGGGACAGGGGGTCGATACGCAGTATTTT; cdr3_aa: CASSPGQGVDTQYF